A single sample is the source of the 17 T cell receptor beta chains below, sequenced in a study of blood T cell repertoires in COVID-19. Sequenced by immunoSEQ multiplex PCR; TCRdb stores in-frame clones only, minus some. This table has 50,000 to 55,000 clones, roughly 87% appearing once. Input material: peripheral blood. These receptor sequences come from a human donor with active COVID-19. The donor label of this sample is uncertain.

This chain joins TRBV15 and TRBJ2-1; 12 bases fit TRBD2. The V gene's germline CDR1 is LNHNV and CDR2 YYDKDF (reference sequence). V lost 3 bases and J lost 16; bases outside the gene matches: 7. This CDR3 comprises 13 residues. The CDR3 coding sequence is TGTGCCACCAGCAGGGCTAGCGGGGGGGCCCAATTCTTC. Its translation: CATSRASGGAQFF.

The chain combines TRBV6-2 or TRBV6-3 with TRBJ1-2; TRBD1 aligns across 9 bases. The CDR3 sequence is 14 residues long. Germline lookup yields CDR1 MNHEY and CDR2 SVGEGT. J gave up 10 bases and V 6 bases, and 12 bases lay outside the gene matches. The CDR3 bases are TGTGCCAGCAGCAAAATCGGGACAGGGTTGTTCTACACCTTC. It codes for CASSKIGTGLFYTF.

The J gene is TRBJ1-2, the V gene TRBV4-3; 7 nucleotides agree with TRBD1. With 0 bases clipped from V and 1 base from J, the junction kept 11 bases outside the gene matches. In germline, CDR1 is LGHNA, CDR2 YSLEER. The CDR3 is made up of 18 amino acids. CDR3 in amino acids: CASSQEGITGVDNYGYTF. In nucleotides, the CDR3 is TGCGCCAGCAGCCAAGAGGGGATTACAGGGGTGGATAACTATGGCTACACCTTC.

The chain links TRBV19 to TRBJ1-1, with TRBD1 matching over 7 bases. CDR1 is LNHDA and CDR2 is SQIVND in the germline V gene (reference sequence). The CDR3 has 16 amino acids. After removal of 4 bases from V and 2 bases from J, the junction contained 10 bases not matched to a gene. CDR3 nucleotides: TGTGCCAGTAGTAGACCAAGGGACAGTTTAAACACTGAAGCTTTCTTT. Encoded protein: CASSRPRDSLNTEAFF.

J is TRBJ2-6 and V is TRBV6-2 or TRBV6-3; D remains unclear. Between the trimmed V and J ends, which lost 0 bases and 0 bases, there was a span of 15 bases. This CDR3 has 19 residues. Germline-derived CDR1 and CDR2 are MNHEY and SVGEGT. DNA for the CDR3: TGTGCCAGCAGTTACTCGGGCGCAGGTACTGTCTCTGGGGCCAACGTCCTGACTTTC. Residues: CASSYSGAGTVSGANVLTF.

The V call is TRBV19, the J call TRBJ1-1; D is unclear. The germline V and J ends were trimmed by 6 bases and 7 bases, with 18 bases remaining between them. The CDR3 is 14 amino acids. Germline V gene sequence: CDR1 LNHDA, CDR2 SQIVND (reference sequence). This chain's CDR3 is CASRNHGGKGEAFF. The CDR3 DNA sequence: TGTGCCAGTAGGAACCACGGCGGGAAGGGTGAAGCTTTCTTT. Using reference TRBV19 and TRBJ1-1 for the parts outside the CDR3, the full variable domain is DGGITQSPKYLFRKEGQNVTLSCEQNLNHDAMYWYRQDPGQGLRLIYYSQIVNDFQKGDIAEGYSVSREKKESFPLTVTSAQKNPTAFYLCASRNHGGKGEAFFGQGTRLTVV.

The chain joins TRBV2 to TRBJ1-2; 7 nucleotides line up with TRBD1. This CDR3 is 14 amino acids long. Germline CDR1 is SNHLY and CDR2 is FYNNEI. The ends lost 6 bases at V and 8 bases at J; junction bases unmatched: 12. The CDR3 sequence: CASSLPDRVRGYTF. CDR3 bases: TGTGCCAGCAGCCTCCCTGACAGGGTGAGAGGCTACACCTTC.

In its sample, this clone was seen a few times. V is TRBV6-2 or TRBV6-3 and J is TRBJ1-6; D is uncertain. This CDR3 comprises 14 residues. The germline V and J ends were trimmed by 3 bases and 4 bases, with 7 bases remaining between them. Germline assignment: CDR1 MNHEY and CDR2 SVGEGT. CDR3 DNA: TGTGCCAGCAGTTATATGCAGTATAATTCACCCCTCCACTTT. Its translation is CASSYMQYNSPLHF.

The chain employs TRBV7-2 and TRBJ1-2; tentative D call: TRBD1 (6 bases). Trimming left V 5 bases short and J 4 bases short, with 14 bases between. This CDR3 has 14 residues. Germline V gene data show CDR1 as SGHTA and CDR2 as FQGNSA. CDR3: CASSREQGVYGYTF. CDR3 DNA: TGTGCCAGCAGCCGGGAACAGGGAGTCTATGGCTACACCTTC.

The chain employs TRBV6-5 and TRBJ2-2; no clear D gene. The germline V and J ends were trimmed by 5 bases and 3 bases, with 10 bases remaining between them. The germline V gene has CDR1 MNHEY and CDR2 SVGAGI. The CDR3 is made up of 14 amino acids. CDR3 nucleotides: TGTGCCAGCAGTCCGTATAGTCACACCGGGGAGCTGTTTTTT. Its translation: CASSPYSHTGELFF.

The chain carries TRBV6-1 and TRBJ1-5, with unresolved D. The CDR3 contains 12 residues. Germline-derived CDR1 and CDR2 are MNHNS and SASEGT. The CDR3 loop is CAATGLGIPQHF. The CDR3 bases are TGTGCGGCGACGGGCCTCGGGATACCCCAGCATTTT.

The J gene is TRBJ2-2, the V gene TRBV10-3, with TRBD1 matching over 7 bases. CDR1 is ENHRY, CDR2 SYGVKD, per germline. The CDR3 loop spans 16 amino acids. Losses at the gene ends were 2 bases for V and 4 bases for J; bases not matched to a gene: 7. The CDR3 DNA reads TGTGCCATCAGTGAGCTTGGCAGGGGGTTCACCGGGGAGCTGTTTTTT. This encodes CAISELGRGFTGELFF.

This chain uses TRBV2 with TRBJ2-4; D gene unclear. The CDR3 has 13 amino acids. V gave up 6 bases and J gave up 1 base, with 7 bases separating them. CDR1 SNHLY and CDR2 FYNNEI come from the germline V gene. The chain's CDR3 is CASSLEAKNIQYF. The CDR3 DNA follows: TGTGCCAGCAGCCTAGAGGCCAAAAACATTCAGTACTTC.

The CDR3 reads CASSYGRTGNTF. CDR3 DNA sequence: TGTGCCAGCAGTTACGGTCGGACAGGGAACACCTTC. The V and J genes are TRBV6-6 and TRBJ1-2; 8 bases align to TRBD1. Germline CDR1 MNHNY, CDR2 SVGAGI (reference sequence). This CDR3 has 12 residues. The V and J ends lost 2 bases and 12 bases, in that order; junction bases with no gene match: 5.

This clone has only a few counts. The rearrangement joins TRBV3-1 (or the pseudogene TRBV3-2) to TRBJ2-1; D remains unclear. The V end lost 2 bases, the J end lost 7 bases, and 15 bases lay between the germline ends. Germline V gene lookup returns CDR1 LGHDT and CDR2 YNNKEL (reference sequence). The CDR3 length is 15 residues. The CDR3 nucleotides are TGTGCCAGCAGCCAATTTACACCTTACGCAAATGAGCAGTTCTTC. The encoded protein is CASSQFTPYANEQFF.

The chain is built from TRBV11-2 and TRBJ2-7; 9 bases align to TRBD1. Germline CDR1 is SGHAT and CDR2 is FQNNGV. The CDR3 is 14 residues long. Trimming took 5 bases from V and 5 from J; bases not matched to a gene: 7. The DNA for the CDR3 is TGTGCCAGCAGCCCGACTTGGACAGGGGACGAGCAGTACTTC. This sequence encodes CASSPTWTGDEQYF.

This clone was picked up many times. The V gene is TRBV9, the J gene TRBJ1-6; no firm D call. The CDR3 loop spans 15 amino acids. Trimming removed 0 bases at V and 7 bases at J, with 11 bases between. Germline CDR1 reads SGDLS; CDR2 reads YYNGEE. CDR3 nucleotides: TGTGCCAGCAGCGTAGTTGGCAGTTTAAATTCACCCCTCCACTTT. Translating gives CASSVVGSLNSPLHF.